The T cell receptor beta chain described here comes from a study of shared clonotypes between healthy human individuals. The naive CD8 fraction comprised CD45RO-negative cells positively selected for CCR7 and excluded terminally differentiated effector memory CD45RA+ cells. Healthy HIV-negative adults with no recent acute infections or vaccinations were recruited as donors. This CDR3 spans 17 amino acids. V gave up 8 bases and J gave up 4 bases; unmatched junction bases: 15. CDR1 LNHDA and CDR2 SQIVND come from the germline V gene (reference sequence). Only in-frame clones appear in the TCRdb table, and some are missing; sequencing was by immunoSEQ multiplex PCR. The repertoire holds more than 2 million clones, roughly 93% seen once, with 1.5% to 2% in the top ten.

V is TRBV19 and J is TRBJ2-1; TRBD2 matches at 9 bases. The receptor was isolated from a man younger than 35 in good health. Some clones in this sample may be carry-over from other donors' samples. Input material: naive CD8+ T cells from PBMCs. The DNA of the CDR3 is TGTGCCAGTGCTGCGACTAGCGGTACAGATGGGTACAATGAGCAGTTCTTC. It codes for CASAATSGTDGYNEQFF.